This passage covers 26 T cell receptor beta chains from one sample sequenced in a study. TCRdb recomputed calls from the RT-PCR reads with MiXCR, one row per CDR3 protein. The repertoire holds about 680,000 distinct CDR3 sequences, around 14% seen once, with 3.6% in the top ten. Specimen: memory CD4+ T cells from blood. Every receptor here comes from a female donor in good health, serving as a healthy control.

This clonotype appeared a few times. J is TRBJ1-2 and V is TRBV6-5; D is possibly TRBD1 (5 bases). Germline CDR1 and CDR2: MNHEY and SVGAGI. CDR3 length equals 14 residues. Deletions cut 6 bases from V and 2 bases from J, with 13 bases between. The DNA of the CDR3 is TGTGCCAGCAGGAACGCGGGGGGAAACTATGGCTACACCTTC. Protein sequence: CASRNAGGNYGYTF.

This clonotype was counted between two and nine times. The chain recombines TRBV28 with TRBJ2-1; 7 nucleotides line up with TRBD1. Looked up from germline, CDR1 is MDHEN and CDR2 is SYDVKM. The V gene end was trimmed by 7 bases and the J gene end by 7 bases; junction bases not matched to a gene: 13. There are 15 residues in the CDR3. The DNA for the CDR3 is TGTGCCAGCACCCCGACAGGGTTCGCGCAAAATGAGCAGTTCTTC. Protein: CASTPTGFAQNEQFF.

A note on this clonotype: It is unclear where the CDR3 begins or ends on the DNA, so no DNA is shown, and the CDR3 is as TCRdb lists it. This chain links TRBV7-2 with TRBJ2-1; the table's TRBD2 call for D was not verified on the DNA. The CDR3 is 23 residues long, ends included. Germline V gene lookup returns CDR1 SGHTA and CDR2 FQGNSA. CDR3 sequence reads: CASSPTGFYICSAIRTSGGEQFF.

Written as DNA, the CDR3 is TGCAGTGCTAGAGATTGGGGCAGGTCGGTGGATGGCTACACCTTC. Residues: CSARDWGRSVDGYTF. This chain links TRBV20-1 with TRBJ1-2; maybe TRBD1 (5 bases). The CDR3 spans 15 residues. The germline V and J ends were trimmed by 0 bases and 6 bases, with 17 bases remaining between them. Germline values: CDR1 DFQATT, CDR2 SNEGSKA (reference sequence).

The chain combines TRBV29-1 with TRBJ2-5; perhaps TRBD2 as D (6 bases). CDR1 is SQVTM, CDR2 ANQGSEA, per germline. Trimming left V 4 bases short and J 0 bases short, with 15 bases between. CDR3 length: 15 amino acids. The CDR3 here is CSVGVAGKNQETQYF. CDR3 sequence (DNA): TGCAGCGTTGGTGTGGCGGGAAAAAACCAAGAGACCCAGTACTTC.

In its sample, this clonotype was seen many times. The V gene is TRBV6-5, the J gene TRBJ1-4, with unresolved D. Germline V gives CDR1 MNHEY, CDR2 SVGAGI. This CDR3 spans 15 amino acids. V was pared by 0 bases and J by 6 bases, with 11 bases between. CDR3 nucleotides: TGTGCCAGCAGTTACTCGGGGAGCGAGGATGAAAAACTGTTTTTT. Its translation is CASSYSGSEDEKLFF.

This chain links TRBV20-1 with TRBJ1-2, with D unclear. The CDR3 consists of 11 residues. V was cut by 6 bases and J by 1 base, with 6 bases left in between. CDR1 is DFQATT and CDR2 is SNEGSKA in the germline V gene (reference sequence). The CDR3 is CSAHFNYGYTF. CDR3 bases: TGCAGTGCCCATTTTAACTATGGCTACACCTTC.

This clonotype was picked up many times. The V call is TRBV6-6, the J call TRBJ1-6, with TRBD1 identical over 10 bases. This CDR3 comprises 17 residues. Germline values: CDR1 MNHNY, CDR2 SVGAGI (reference sequence). V lost 5 bases and J lost 9; bases outside the gene matches: 13. CDR3 residues: CASSGGHGTGVGSPLHF. The CDR3 DNA follows: TGTGCCAGCAGTGGCGGTCACGGGACAGGGGTTGGTTCACCCCTCCACTTT.

This clonotype showed up just a few times. This chain connects TRBV4-1 to TRBJ1-1, with a possible D match to TRBD1 (5 bases). The CDR3 consists of 15 residues. Germline V gives CDR1 MGHRA, CDR2 YSYEKL. V was pared by 1 base and J by 4 bases, with 13 bases between. This chain's CDR3 is CASSQAYGGGTEAFF. CDR3 sequence (DNA): TGCGCCAGCAGCCAAGCATACGGGGGGGGCACTGAAGCTTTCTTT.

Only a few counts were recorded for this clonotype. V and J are TRBV7-2 and TRBJ1-6, with 7 nucleotides matching TRBD1. Per the germline V gene, CDR1 is SGHTA and CDR2 is FQGNSA. The CDR3 runs to 14 residues. The J segment lost 7 bases and the V segment lost 7 bases, leaving 7 bases of the junction unmatched. The CDR3 sequence is CASTRQGDNSPLHF. CDR3 nucleotide sequence: TGTGCCAGCACTCGACAGGGAGACAATTCACCCCTCCACTTT.

V and J are TRBV5-1 and TRBJ1-5, with 9 bases lining up with TRBD1. The CDR3 runs to 15 residues. The J segment lost 7 bases and the V segment lost 4 bases, leaving 9 bases of the junction unmatched. CDR1 is SGHRS, CDR2 YFSETQ, per germline. This CDR3 reads CASSPTGGSGQPQHF. The CDR3 region has the DNA TGCGCCAGCAGCCCTACAGGGGGCTCCGGGCAGCCCCAGCATTTT.

The V gene is TRBV12-3 or TRBV12-4, the J gene TRBJ2-2, with 9 bases that match TRBD2. The CDR3 length is 16 residues. V dropped 3 bases and J dropped 7; count of bases not matched to a gene: 9. CDR3 bases: TGTGCCAGCAGTTTGAAATTAGCGGGAGACGTCGGGGAGCTGTTTTTT. Amino acid sequence: CASSLKLAGDVGELFF.

This clonotype was seen more than once but under ten times. The CDR3 DNA follows: TGTGCCAGCAGCTTAGATCGGGTAGCGGGGTTCACAGATACGCAGTATTTT. Translated, it gives CASSLDRVAGFTDTQYF. The chain recombines TRBV11-2 with TRBJ2-3; 8 positions match TRBD2. Germline values: CDR1 SGHAT, CDR2 FQNNGV. Germline trimming cut 0 bases from V and 2 bases from J; bases unmatched to any gene: 7. This CDR3 region has 17 residues.

There are a few counts of this clonotype. The chain carries TRBV5-1 and TRBJ2-1; 7 positions match TRBD1. This CDR3 has 15 residues. The ends lost 3 bases at V and 3 bases at J; junction bases unmatched: 6. Germline V gene data show CDR1 as SGHRS and CDR2 as YFSETQ. The CDR3 loop reads CASSSRTGNYNEQFF. The DNA for the CDR3 is TGCGCCAGCAGCTCCCGGACAGGAAACTACAATGAGCAGTTCTTC.

This clonotype has just a few counts. V is TRBV20-1 and J is TRBJ2-1, with TRBD2 matching 8 bases. Germline V gives CDR1 DFQATT, CDR2 SNEGSKA (reference sequence). The junction had 9 bases not matched to a gene; V was cut back by 3 bases and J by 8 bases. The CDR3 is 14 amino acids. The CDR3 DNA sequence: TGCAGTGCTAGTTATCGAGCGGGAGAAGATGAGCAGTTCTTC. This encodes CSASYRAGEDEQFF.

This clonotype has more than one count but fewer than ten. The chain is built from TRBV4-3 and TRBJ1-3; a weak D match, TRBD1 (5 bases). The length of the CDR3 is 15 residues. CDR1 is LGHNA and CDR2 is YSLEER in the germline V gene. Trimming removed 4 bases at V and 5 bases at J, with 15 bases between. CDR3 residues: CASSLTTSGRNTIYF. The DNA of the CDR3 is TGCGCCAGCAGCCTAACTACGTCAGGGCGAAACACCATATATTTT.

This clonotype was observed a handful of times. The chain has TRBV28 and TRBJ2-1, with TRBD1 matching 10 bases. V gave up 6 bases and J gave up 6 bases; unmatched junction bases: 5. Germline V gives CDR1 MDHEN, CDR2 SYDVKM. This CDR3 region has 14 residues. The CDR3 region has the DNA TGTGCCAGCAGAGGGACAGGGGTTGGCAATGAGCAGTTCTTC. It specifies CASRGTGVGNEQFF.

This chain links TRBV7-3 with TRBJ2-3; TRBD2 might be the D (7 bases). The CDR3 contains 14 residues. The V and J ends lost 1 base and 8 bases respectively, with 13 bases between them. CDR1 SGHTA and CDR2 FQGTGA come from the germline V gene. The DNA of the CDR3 is TGTGCCAGCAGCTTAAGAGGGGGGGAGGGTACGCAGTATTTT. Residues: CASSLRGGEGTQYF.

This clonotype was seen repeatedly, ten times or more. The J gene is TRBJ2-1, the V gene TRBV4-2; 12 bases match TRBD2. The CDR3 is 19 residues long. V dropped 1 base and J dropped 7; count of bases not matched to a gene: 14. Germline loops: CDR1 LGHNA, CDR2 YNFKEQ. CDR3 sequence reads: CASSQVVLAGGIGSNEQFF. CDR3 sequence (DNA): TGTGCCAGCAGCCAAGTGGTACTAGCGGGAGGCATAGGTTCGAATGAGCAGTTCTTC.

The DNA of the CDR3 is TGCGCCAGCAGCTCTAGACTAGCGGGAAGGGATGAGCAGTTCTTC. It yields the protein CASSSRLAGRDEQFF. The chain recombines TRBV5-1 with TRBJ2-1, with TRBD2 matching over 11 bases. Germline-derived CDR1 and CDR2 are SGHRS and YFSETQ. Trimming cost V 3 bases and J 8 bases; bases outside gene matches: 7. CDR3 length: 15 residues.

This clonotype was picked up many times. V is TRBV5-4 and J is TRBJ2-1, with TRBD2 matching 15 bases. CDR1 and CDR2 from the germline V gene are SGHNT and YYREEE (reference sequence). The CDR3 runs 17 residues. Unmatched junction bases numbered 8, after V lost 4 bases and J lost 6 bases. CDR3 DNA sequence: TGTGCCAGCAGCCCTGGGACTAGCGGGAGGAGGGGCAATGAGCAGTTCTTC. Translated: CASSPGTSGRRGNEQFF.

This clonotype was seen repeatedly, ten times or more. The gene calls are TRBV4-3 and TRBJ1-3; D is uncertain. Deletions cut 4 bases from V and 0 bases from J, with 13 bases between. Germline CDR1 is LGHNA and CDR2 is YSLEER. The CDR3 covers 16 residues. The CDR3 loop is CASSPTLGSSGNTIYF. The CDR3 DNA follows: TGCGCCAGCAGCCCTACACTGGGGAGCTCTGGAAACACCATATATTTT.

This clonotype appeared many times. The CDR3 here is CASSPNINYGYTF. The CDR3 region has the DNA TGTGCCAGCAGCCCAAACATCAACTATGGCTACACCTTC. This chain joins TRBV7-8 and TRBJ1-2; unclear D gene. V lost 5 bases, J lost 2 bases, and 9 bases lay in between. The germline gives CDR1 SGHVS, CDR2 FQNEAQ. This CDR3 contains 13 residues.

The chain has TRBV5-1 and TRBJ2-1; TRBD1 matches at 7 bases. CDR3 length equals 15 residues. In germline, CDR1 is SGHRS, CDR2 YFSETQ. The trim removed 3 bases at V and 4 bases at J, leaving 7 bases unmatched. The CDR3 nucleotides read TGCGCCAGCAGCTACGAGGGGGCGGCGTACAATGAGCAGTTCTTC. It encodes CASSYEGAAYNEQFF. Full variable domain (missing parts from reference TRBV5-1 and TRBJ2-1): KAGVTQTPRYLIKTRGQQVTLSCSPISGHRSVSWYQQTPGQGLQFLFEYFSETQRNKGNFPGRFSGRQFSNSRSEMNVSTLELGDSALYLCASSYEGAAYNEQFFGPGTRLTVL.

The genes are TRBV12-3 or TRBV12-4 and TRBJ2-5; D is uncertain. The V end lost 5 bases, the J end lost 5 bases, and 9 bases lay between the germline ends. This CDR3 contains 12 residues. The chain's CDR3 is CASSILRETQYF. CDR3 DNA sequence: TGTGCCAGCAGTATACTACGGGAGACCCAGTACTTC.

This clonotype appeared a few times. J is TRBJ2-3 and V is TRBV7-2; TRBD2 aligns across 8 bases. The CDR3 is 15 residues long. Germline V gene sequence: CDR1 SGHTA, CDR2 FQGNSA. Losses at the gene ends were 7 bases for V and 3 bases for J; bases not matched to a gene: 9. The CDR3 loop is CASTLAGLDTDTQYF. CDR3 nucleotide sequence: TGTGCCAGCACCCTGGCGGGACTAGATACAGATACGCAGTATTTT.